This entry features one T cell receptor beta chain sequence. Its specificity is not known. The sample is drawn from a study of shared clonotypes between healthy human individuals. Findings and caveats of the study: Sampling involved blood alone; tissue repertoires likely differ.

Between the trimmed V and J ends, which lost 7 bases and 4 bases, there was a span of 8 bases. CDR3 size: 12 residues. CDR1 is MDHEN and CDR2 is SYDVKM in the germline V gene. In unsorted samples, genomic DNA was obtained using about 90 million PBMCs. TCRdb's table, derived via immunoSEQ multiplex PCR, lists solely in-frame clones and lacks some. This table has about 490,000 clones, approximately 80% appearing once. Sequencing was carried out using PBMCs. The chain combines TRBV28 with TRBJ2-1; D not resolved. This clonotype was sampled from a woman in her 40s in good health. Some clones in this sample may be carry-over from other donors' samples. CDR3 protein: CASITAYNEQFF. CDR3 nucleotides: TGTGCCAGCATTACTGCATACAATGAGCAGTTCTTC.